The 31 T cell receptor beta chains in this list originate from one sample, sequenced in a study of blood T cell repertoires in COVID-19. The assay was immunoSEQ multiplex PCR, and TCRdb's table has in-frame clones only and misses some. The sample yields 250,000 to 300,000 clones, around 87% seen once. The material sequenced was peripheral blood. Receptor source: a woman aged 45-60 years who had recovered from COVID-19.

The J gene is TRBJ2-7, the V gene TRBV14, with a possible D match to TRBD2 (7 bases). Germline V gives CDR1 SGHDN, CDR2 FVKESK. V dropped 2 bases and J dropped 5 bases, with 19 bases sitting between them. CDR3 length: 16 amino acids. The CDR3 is CASSQQWGHAGDEQYF. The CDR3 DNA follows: TGTGCCAGCAGCCAACAGTGGGGACATGCGGGGGACGAGCAGTACTTC.

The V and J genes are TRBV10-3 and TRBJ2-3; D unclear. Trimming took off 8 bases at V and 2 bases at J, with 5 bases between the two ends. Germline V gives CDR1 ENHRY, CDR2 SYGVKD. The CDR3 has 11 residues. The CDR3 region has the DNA TGTGCCATCCAGATCACAGATACGCAGTATTTT. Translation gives CAIQITDTQYF.

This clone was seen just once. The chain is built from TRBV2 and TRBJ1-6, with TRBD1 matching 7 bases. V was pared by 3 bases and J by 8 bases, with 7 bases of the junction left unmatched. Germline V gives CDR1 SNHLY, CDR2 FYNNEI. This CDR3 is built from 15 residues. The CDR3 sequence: CASSDGRGGYSPLHF. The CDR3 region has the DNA TGTGCCAGCAGTGATGGGAGAGGGGGCTATTCACCCCTCCACTTT. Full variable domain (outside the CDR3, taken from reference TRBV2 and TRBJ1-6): EPEVTQTPSHQVTQMGQEVILRCVPISNHLYFYWYRQILGQKVEFLVSFYNNEISEKSEIFDDQFSVERPDGSNFTLKIRSTKLEDSAMYFCASSDGRGGYSPLHFGNGTRLTVT.

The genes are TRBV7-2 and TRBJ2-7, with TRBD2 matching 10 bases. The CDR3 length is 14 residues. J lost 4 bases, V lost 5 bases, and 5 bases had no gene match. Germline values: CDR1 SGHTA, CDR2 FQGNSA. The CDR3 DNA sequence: TGTGCCAGCAGCCGGGGACTAGCGAGATACGAGCAGTACTTC. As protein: CASSRGLARYEQYF.

The CDR3 DNA is TGTGCCAGCAGTTTATTAATAGGGGTGGCTGGAAACACCATATATTTT. Translation: CASSLLIGVAGNTIYF. V and J are TRBV28 and TRBJ1-3; D is possibly TRBD1 (5 bases). With 1 base removed from V and 2 bases from J, the gap between germline ends came to 12 bases. The CDR3 contains 16 residues. Germline loops: CDR1 MDHEN, CDR2 SYDVKM. Full variable domain (outside the CDR3, taken from reference TRBV28 and TRBJ1-3): DVKVTQSSRYLVKRTGEKVFLECVQDMDHENMFWYRQDPGLGLRLIYFSYDVKMKEKGDIPEGYSVSREKKERFSLILESASTNQTSMYLCASSLLIGVAGNTIYFGEGSWLTVV.

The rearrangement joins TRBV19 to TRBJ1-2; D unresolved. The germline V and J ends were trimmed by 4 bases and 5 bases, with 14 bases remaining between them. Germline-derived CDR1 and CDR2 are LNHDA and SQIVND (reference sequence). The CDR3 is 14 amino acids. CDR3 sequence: CASSSQAQNYGYTF. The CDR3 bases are TGTGCCAGTAGTAGCCAGGCGCAGAATTATGGCTACACCTTC.

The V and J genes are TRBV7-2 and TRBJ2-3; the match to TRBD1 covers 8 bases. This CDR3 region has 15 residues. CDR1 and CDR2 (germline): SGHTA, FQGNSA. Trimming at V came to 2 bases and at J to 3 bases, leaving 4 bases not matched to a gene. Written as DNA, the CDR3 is TGTGCCAGCAGCTTAATCAGGGGGCCAACAGATACGCAGTATTTT. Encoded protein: CASSLIRGPTDTQYF.

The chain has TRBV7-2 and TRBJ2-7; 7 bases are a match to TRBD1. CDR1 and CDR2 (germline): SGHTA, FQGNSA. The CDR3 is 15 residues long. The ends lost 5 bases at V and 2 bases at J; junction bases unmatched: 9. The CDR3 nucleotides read TGTGCCAGCAGCCAAAACCGGGACAGCACCTACGAGCAGTACTTC. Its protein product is CASSQNRDSTYEQYF. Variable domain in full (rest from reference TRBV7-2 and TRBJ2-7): GAGVSQSPSNKVTEKGKDVELRCDPISGHTALYWYRQSLGQGLEFLIYFQGNSAPDKSGLPSDRFSAERTGGSVSTLTIQRTQQEDSAVYLCASSQNRDSTYEQYFGPGTRLTVT.

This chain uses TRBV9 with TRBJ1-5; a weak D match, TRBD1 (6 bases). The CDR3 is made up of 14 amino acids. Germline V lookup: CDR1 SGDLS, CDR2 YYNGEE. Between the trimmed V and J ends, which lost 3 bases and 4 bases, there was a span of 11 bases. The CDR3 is CASSEGGANQPQHF. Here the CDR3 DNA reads TGTGCCAGCAGCGAAGGGGGGGCGAATCAGCCCCAGCATTTT.

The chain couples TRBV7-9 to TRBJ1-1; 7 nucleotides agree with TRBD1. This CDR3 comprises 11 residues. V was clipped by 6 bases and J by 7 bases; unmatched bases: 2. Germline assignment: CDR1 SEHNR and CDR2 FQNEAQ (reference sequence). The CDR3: CASRTGYEAFF. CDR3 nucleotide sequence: TGTGCCAGCAGGACAGGGTATGAAGCTTTCTTT.

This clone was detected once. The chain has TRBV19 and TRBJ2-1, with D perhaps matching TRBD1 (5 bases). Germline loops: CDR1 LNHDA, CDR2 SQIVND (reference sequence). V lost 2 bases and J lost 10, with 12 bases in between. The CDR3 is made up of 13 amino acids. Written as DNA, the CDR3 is TGTGCCAGTAGTATACTCAGGGTTGGGGAGCAGTTCTTC. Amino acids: CASSILRVGEQFF.

The CDR3 nucleotides are TGCGCCAGCAGTCTCCGGGGGGATAGCTCCTACAATGAGCAGTTCTTC. Translation: CASSLRGDSSYNEQFF. This sequence joins TRBV23-1 and TRBJ2-1; 7 nucleotides align to TRBD2. TRBV23-1 is filed as an ORF, its function uncertain. The ends lost 4 bases at V and 0 bases at J; junction bases unmatched: 6. The length of the CDR3 is 16 residues.

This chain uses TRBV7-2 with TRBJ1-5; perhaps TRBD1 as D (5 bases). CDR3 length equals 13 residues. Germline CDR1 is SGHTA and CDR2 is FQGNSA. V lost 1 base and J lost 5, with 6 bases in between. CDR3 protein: CASSLGRDQPQHF. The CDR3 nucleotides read TGTGCCAGCAGCTTAGGCAGGGATCAGCCCCAGCATTTT.

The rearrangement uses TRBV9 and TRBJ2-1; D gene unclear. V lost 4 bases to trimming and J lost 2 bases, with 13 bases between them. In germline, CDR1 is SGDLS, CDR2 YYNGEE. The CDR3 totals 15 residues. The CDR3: CASSPRQGPYNEQFF. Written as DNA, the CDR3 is TGTGCCAGCAGCCCGCGACAAGGCCCCTACAATGAGCAGTTCTTC.

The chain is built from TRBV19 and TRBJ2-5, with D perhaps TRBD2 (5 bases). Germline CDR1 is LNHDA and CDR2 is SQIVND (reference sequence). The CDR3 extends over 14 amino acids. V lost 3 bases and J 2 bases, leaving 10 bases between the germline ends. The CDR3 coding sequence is TGTGCCAGTAGTATCCGAGGGCTACAAGAGACCCAGTACTTC. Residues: CASSIRGLQETQYF.

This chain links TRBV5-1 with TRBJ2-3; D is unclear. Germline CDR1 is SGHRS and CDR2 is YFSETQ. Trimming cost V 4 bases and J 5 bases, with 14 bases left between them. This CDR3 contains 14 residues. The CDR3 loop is CASSPLGLGDTQYF. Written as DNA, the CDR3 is TGCGCCAGCAGCCCGTTGGGCCTCGGAGATACGCAGTATTTT.

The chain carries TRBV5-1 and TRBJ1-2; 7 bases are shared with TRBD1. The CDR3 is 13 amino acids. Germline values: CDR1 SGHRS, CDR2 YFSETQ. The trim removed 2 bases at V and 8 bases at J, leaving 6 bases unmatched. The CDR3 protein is CASSLDRDRGYTF. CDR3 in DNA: TGCGCCAGCAGCTTAGACAGGGATAGGGGCTACACCTTC.

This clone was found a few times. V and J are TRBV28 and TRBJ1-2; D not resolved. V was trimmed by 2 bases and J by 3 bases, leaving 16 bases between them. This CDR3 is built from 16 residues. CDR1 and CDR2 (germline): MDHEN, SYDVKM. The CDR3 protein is CASSLGPAARHYGYTF. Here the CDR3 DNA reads TGTGCCAGCAGTTTAGGCCCGGCCGCTAGGCACTATGGCTACACCTTC.

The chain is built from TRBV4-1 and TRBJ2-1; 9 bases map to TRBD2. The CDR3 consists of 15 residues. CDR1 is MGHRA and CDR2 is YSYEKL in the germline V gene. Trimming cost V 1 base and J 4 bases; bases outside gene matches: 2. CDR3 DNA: TGCGCCAGCAGCCAAGGTCTAGCGGGATACAATGAGCAGTTCTTC. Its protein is CASSQGLAGYNEQFF.

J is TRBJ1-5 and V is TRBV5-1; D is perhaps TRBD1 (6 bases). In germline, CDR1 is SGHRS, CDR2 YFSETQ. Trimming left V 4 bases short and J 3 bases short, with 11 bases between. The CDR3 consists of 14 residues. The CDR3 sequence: CASSEGQHNQPQHF. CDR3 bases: TGCGCCAGCAGCGAGGGACAACACAATCAGCCCCAGCATTTT.

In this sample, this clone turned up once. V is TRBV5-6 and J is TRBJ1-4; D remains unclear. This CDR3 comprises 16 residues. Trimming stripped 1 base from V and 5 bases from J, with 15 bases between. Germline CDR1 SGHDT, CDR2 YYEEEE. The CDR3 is CASSLWEGLENEKLFF. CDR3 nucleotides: TGTGCCAGCAGCTTGTGGGAGGGCTTGGAAAATGAAAAACTGTTTTTT.

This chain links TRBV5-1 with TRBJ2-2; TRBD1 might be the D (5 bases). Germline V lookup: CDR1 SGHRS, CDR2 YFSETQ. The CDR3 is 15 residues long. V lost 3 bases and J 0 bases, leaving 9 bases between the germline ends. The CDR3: CASSSQGSNTGELFF. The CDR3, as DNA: TGCGCCAGCAGCTCGCAGGGTTCGAACACCGGGGAGCTGTTTTTT.

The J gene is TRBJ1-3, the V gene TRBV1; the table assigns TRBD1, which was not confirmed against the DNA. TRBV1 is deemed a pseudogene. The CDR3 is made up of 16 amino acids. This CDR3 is CTSSQQGVQNGNTIYF. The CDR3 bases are TGCACCAGCAGCCAGCAGGGGGTCCAGAATGGAAACACCATATATTTT.

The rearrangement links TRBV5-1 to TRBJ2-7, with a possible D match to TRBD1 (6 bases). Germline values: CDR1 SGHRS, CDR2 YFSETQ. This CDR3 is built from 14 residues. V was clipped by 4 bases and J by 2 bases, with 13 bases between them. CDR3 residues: CASSSLGQAYEQYF. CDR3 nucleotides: TGCGCCAGCAGCAGCCTGGGACAAGCCTACGAGCAGTACTTC.

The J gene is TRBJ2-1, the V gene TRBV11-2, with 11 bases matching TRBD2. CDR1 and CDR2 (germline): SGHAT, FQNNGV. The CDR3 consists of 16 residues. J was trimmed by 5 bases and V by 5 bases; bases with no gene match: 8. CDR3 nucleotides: TGTGCCAGCAGCACCCTAGCGGGGGGTAAGCACAATGAGCAGTTCTTC. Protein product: CASSTLAGGKHNEQFF.

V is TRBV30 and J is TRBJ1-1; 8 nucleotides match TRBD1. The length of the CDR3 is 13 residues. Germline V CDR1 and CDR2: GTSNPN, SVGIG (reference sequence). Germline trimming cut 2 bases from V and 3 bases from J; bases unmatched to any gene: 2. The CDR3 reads CAWSQGAYTEAFF. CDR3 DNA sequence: TGTGCCTGGAGTCAGGGGGCGTACACTGAAGCTTTCTTT.

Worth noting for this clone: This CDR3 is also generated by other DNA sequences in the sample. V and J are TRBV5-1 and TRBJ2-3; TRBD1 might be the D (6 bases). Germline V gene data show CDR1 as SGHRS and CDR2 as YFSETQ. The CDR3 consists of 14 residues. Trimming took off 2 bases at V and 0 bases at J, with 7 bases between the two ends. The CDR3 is CASSFGQSTDTQYF. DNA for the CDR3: TGCGCCAGCAGCTTTGGACAGAGCACAGATACGCAGTATTTT.

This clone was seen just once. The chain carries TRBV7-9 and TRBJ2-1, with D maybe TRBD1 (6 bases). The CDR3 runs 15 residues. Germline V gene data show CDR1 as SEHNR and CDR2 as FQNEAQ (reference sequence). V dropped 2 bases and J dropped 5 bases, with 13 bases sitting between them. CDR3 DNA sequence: TGTGCCAGCAGCTTATTAGGGAAGGGGGACAATGAGCAGTTCTTC. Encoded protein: CASSLLGKGDNEQFF.

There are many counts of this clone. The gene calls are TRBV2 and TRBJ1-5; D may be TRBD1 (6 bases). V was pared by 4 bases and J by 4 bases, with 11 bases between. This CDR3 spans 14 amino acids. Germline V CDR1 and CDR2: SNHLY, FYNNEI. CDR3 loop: CASSGGRGNQPQHF. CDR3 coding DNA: TGTGCCAGCAGTGGGGGCAGGGGTAATCAGCCCCAGCATTTT.

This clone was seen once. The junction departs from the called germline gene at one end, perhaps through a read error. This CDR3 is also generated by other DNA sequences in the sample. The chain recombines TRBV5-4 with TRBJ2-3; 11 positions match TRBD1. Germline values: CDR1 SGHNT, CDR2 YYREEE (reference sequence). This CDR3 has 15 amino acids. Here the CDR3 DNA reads TGTGCCAGCAGCTTGGGGACAGGGGGCACCGATACGCAGTATTTT. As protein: CASSLGTGGTDTQYF.

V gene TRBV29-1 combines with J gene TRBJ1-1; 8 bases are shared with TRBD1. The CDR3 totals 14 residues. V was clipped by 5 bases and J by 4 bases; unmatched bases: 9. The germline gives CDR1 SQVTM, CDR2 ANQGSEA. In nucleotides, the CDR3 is TGCAGCGTTCCGGGACAGGAGTATGCCACTGAAGCTTTCTTT. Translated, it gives CSVPGQEYATEAFF.